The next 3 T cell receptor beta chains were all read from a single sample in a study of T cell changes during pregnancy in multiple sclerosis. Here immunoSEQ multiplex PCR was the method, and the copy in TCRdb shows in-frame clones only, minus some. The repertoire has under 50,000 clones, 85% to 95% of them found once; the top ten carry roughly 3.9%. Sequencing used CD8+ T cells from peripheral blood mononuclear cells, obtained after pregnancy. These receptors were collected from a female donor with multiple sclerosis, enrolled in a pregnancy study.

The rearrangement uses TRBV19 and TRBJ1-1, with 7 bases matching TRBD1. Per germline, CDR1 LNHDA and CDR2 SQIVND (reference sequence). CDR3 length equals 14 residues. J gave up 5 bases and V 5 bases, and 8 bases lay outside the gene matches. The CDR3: CASSASGGQTEAFF. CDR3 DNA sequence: TGTGCCAGTAGTGCCTCAGGGGGGCAGACTGAAGCTTTCTTT.

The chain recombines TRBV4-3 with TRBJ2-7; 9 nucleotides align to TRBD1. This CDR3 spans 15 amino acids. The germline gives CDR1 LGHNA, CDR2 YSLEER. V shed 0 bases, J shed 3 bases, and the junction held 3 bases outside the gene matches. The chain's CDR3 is CASSQEDRGDYEQYF. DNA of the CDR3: TGCGCCAGCAGCCAAGAGGACAGGGGCGACTACGAGCAGTACTTC.

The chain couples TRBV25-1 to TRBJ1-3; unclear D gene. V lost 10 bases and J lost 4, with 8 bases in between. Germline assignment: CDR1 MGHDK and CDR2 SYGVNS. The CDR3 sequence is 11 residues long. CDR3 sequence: CATSLGNTIYF. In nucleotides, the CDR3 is TGTGCCACCAGCTTGGGAAACACCATATATTTT.